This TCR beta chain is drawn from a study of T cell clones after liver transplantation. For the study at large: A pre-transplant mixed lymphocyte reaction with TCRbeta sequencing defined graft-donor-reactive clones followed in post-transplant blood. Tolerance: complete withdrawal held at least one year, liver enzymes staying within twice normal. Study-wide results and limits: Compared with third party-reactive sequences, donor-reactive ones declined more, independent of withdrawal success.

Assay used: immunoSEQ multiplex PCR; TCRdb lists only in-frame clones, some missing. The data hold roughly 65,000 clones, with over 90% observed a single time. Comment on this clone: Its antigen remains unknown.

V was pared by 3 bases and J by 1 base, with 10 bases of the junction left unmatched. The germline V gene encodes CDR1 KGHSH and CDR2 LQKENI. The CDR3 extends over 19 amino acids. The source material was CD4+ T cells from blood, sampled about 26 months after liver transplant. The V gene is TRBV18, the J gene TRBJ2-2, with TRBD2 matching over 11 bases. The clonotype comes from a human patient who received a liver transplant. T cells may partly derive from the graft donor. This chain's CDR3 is CASSPMSGTSGGNTGELFF. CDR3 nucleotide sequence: TGTGCCAGCTCACCCATGTCTGGGACTAGCGGAGGGAACACCGGGGAGCTGTTTTTT.